These T cell receptor beta chains were read from a single sample in a study of PD-1 blockade in classical Hodgkin lymphoma. The table came from immunoSEQ multiplex PCR; TCRdb's copy has only in-frame clones and leaves some out. This sample yields about 85,000 clones, of which about 93% are seen a single time; approximately 2.4% belongs to the top ten. The source was peripheral blood mononuclear cells (PBMCs), collected before the second cycle of nivolumab. The receptors stem from a human donor with classical Hodgkin lymphoma. The CDR3 runs from the conserved cysteine through the conserved F or W. D genes are given only for firm matches. Rows may omit the clone size; those that give it use once, few, many or a size class.

CDR3 length,V gene,J gene,D gene,clone size,CDR3 DNA,CDR3 protein
15,TRBV18,TRBJ1-2,-,-,TGTGCCAGCTCACCACGAGTGCAGGGGTCCAGAGGCTACACCTTC,CASSPRVQGSRGYTF
14,TRBV5-6,TRBJ2-5,TRBD1,-,TGTGCCAGCAGCCATGACAGGGGAGGAGAGACCCAGTACTTC,CASSHDRGGETQYF
15,TRBV7-2,TRBJ2-2,-,-,TGTGCCAGCAGCTGGCTAAGCGTCAGCACCGGGGAGCTGTTTTTT,CASSWLSVSTGELFF
21,TRBV18,TRBJ2-7,TRBD1,-,TGTGCCAGCTCACCTGCCGCGGGACAGGGGCGAAGTGGATCAGCCGGATACGAGCAGTACTTC,CASSPAAGQGRSGSAGYEQYF
13,TRBV5-1,TRBJ2-7,-,-,TGCGCCAGCAGCTTAGATTCGGTGTACGAGCAGTACTTC,CASSLDSVYEQYF
14,TRBV19,TRBJ2-7,TRBD1,-,TGTGCCAGTAGTACGGGGACAGGTAACTACGAGCAGTACTTC,CASSTGTGNYEQYF
17,TRBV15,TRBJ2-3,-,-,TGTGCCACCAGCAGCTACCCCCCCTCCGCTGGAGGAGATACGCAGTATTTT,CATSSYPPSAGGDTQYF
16,TRBV27,TRBJ2-1,TRBD2,-,TGTGCCAGCAGTTTTATAGCGGGAGTAATGGGGAGTGAGCAGTTCTTC,CASSFIAGVMGSEQFF
14,TRBV19,TRBJ1-2,-,once,TGTGCCAGTAGTATTACTGGGGACTCCTATGGCTACACCTTC,CASSITGDSYGYTF
16,TRBV4-1,TRBJ2-1,TRBD2,once,TGCGCCAGCAGCCCCCCGGGGACTAGCGGGAACAATGAGCAGTTCTTC,CASSPPGTSGNNEQFF
15,TRBV6-1,TRBJ2-2,TRBD2,-,TGTGCCAGCAGGGAGACTAGCGGGAGGACCGGGGAGCTGTTTTTT,CASRETSGRTGELFF
16,TRBV7-2,TRBJ1-1,-,-,TGTGCCAGCAGCTTAACCGGGGGTAATTTGAACACTGAAGCTTTCTTT,CASSLTGGNLNTEAFF
14,TRBV27,TRBJ2-2,-,-,TGTGCCAGCAGTACTACTCGAAAAACCGGGGAGCTGTTTTTT,CASSTTRKTGELFF
13,TRBV30,TRBJ2-1,-,-,TGTGCCTGGAGTGCGAGCGGTTCGCCTACCAAACTCTTC,CAWSASGSPTKLF
11,TRBV19,TRBJ1-3,TRBD1,-,TGTGCCACCCAGACAGGGAACACCATATATTTT,CATQTGNTIYF
16,TRBV10-1,TRBJ2-2,-,few,TGCGCCAGCAGTGAGTTTGCGGGGAGAGTGGCCGGGGAGCTGTTTTTT,CASSEFAGRVAGELFF
15,TRBV5-1,TRBJ2-5,TRBD1,-,TGCGCCAGCAGCGCTGGGACAGTAGCCCAAGAGACCCAGTACTTC,CASSAGTVAQETQYF
16,TRBV28,TRBJ1-2,TRBD1,-,TGTGCCAGCAGTCCCCCCGGGAAGGGGGCCCACTATGGCTACACCTTC,CASSPPGKGAHYGYTF
12,TRBV7-6,TRBJ1-1,-,-,TGTGCCAGCAGCGAACAGGGTACTGAAGCTTTCTTT,CASSEQGTEAFF
16,TRBV5-8,TRBJ2-5,TRBD2,-,TGTGCCAGCAGCTTATTGACTAGCGGGAGTCGGAAGACCCAGTACTTC,CASSLLTSGSRKTQYF
19,TRBV7-2,TRBJ2-1,TRBD2,-,TGTGCCAGCAGCCCTCGGGGGGGGATAGCGGGGAGCTCCTACAATGAGCAGTTCTTC,CASSPRGGIAGSSYNEQFF
14,TRBV5-5,TRBJ1-5,-,-,TGTGCCAGCAGCCTGGACAACTACAATCAGCCCCAGCATTTT,CASSLDNYNQPQHF
13,TRBV10-3,TRBJ1-5,-,-,TGTGCCATCAGTTGGACAGACAATCAGCCCCAGCATTTT,CAISWTDNQPQHF
14,TRBV7-3,TRBJ2-2,TRBD2,-,TGTGCCAGCAGCTGGCTAGCGGACACCGGGGAGCTGTTTTTT,CASSWLADTGELFF
15,TRBV30,TRBJ2-5,-,-,TGTGCCTGGATAGGGACCCGGTCGTACCAAGAGACCCAGTACTTC,CAWIGTRSYQETQYF
12,TRBV25-1,TRBJ2-7,-,-,TGTGCCAGCAGTGATGCCGGCTACGAGCAGTACTTC,CASSDAGYEQYF
13,TRBV30,TRBJ2-2,-,once,TGTGCCTGGAGTCAGTACTTTGCTGGGGAGCTGTTTTTT,CAWSQYFAGELFF